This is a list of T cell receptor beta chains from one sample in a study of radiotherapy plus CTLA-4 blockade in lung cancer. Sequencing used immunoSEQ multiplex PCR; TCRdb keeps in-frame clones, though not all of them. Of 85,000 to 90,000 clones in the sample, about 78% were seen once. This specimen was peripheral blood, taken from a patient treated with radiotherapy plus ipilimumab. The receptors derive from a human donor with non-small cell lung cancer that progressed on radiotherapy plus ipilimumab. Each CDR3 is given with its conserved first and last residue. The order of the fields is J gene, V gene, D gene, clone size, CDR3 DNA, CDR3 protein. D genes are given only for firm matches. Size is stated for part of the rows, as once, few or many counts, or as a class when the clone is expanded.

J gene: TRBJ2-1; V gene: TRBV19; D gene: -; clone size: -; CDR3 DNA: TGTGCCAGTAGTATTGGGTATAGCTCCTACAATGAGCAGTTCTTC; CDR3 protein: CASSIGYSSYNEQFF
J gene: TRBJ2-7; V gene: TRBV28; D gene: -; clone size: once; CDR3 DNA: TGTGCCAGCAGCGTATCCTACGAGCAGTACTTC; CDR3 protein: CASSVSYEQYF
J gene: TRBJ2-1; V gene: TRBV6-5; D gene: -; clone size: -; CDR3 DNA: TGTGCCGGCAGTTCTCGGACGCCTGATGCTTACAATGAGCAGTTCTTC; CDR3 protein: CAGSSRTPDAYNEQFF
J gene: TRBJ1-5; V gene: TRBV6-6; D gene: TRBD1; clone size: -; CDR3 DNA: TGTGCCTCGCATCCGGGACAGGGAAGGCATCAGCCCCAGCATTTT; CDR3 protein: CASHPGQGRHQPQHF
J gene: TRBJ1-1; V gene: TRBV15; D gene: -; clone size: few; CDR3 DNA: TGTGCCACCAGCAGAGGGTGGACAGCGAACACTGAAGCTTTCTTT; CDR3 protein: CATSRGWTANTEAFF
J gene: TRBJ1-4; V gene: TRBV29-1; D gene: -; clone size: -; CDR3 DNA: TGCAGCGTTGAAGAAAGGAGCTGGGGAGAAAAACTGTTTTTT; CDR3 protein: CSVEERSWGEKLFF
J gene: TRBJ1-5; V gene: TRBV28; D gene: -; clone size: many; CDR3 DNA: TGTGCCAGCAGTTTAGTAGGGCTCTTACAGCCCCAGCATTTT; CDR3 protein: CASSLVGLLQPQHF
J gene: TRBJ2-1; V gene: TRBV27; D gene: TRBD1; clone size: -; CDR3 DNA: TGTGCCAGCAGATGGACAGGGGAGAACAATGAGCAGTTCTTC; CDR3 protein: CASRWTGENNEQFF
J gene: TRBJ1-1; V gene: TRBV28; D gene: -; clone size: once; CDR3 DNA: TGTGCCAGCAGTTTTCAGGGGTGGAGTGCTGAAGCTTTCTTT; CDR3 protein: CASSFQGWSAEAFF
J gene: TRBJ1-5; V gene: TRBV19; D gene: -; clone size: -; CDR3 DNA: TGTGCCAGTAGCCACGGCCTAGGTAGGGTCGGCAATCAGCCCCAGCATTTT; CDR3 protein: CASSHGLGRVGNQPQHF
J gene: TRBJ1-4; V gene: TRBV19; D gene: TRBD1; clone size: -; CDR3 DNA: TGTGCCAGTAGCCTCACTTACAGGGGGCCGGGAGAAAAACTGTTTTTT; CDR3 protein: CASSLTYRGPGEKLFF
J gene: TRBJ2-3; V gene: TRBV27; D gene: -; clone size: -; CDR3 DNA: TGTGCCAGCGGTGGCAGTGGAACACATACGCAGTATTTT; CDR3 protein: CASGGSGTHTQYF
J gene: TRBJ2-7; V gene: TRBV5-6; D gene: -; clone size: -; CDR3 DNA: TGTGCCAGCAGCTTTTCACCAGAGTACGAGCAGTACTTC; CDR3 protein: CASSFSPEYEQYF
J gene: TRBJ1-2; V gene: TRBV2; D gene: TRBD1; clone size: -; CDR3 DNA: TGTGCCAGCAATCCAAGGGCAGGGGGACAGGCTGGCTACACCTTC; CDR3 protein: CASNPRAGGQAGYTF
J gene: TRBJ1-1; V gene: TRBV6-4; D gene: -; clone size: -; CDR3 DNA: TGTGCCAGCAGGGCCCGACATGATAGTTTGGGCACTGAAGCTTTCTTT; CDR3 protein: CASRARHDSLGTEAFF
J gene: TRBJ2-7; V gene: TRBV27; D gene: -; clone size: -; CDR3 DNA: TGTGCCAGCAGTTTTCGACCCTCCTGGGAGCAGTACTTC; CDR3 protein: CASSFRPSWEQYF
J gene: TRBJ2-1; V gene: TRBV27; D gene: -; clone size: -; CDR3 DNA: TGTGCCAGCAGTCCAACTTGGGGGAATGAGCAGTTCTTC; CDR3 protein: CASSPTWGNEQFF
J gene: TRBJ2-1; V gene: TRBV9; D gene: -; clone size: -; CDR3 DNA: TGTGCCAGCAGCGTAGGGGGTGGGATCCTCGTCAATGAGCAGTTCTTC; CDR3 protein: CASSVGGGILVNEQFF
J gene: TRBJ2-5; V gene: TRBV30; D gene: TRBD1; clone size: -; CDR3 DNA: TGTGCCTCCAATAAGGGGGGACAGGGGAGAGTTGAAGAGACCCAGTACTTC; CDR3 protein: CASNKGGQGRVEETQYF
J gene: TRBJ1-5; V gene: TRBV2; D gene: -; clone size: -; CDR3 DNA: TGTGCCAGCAAGACGCTTAGCAATCAGCCCCAGCATTTT; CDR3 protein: CASKTLSNQPQHF
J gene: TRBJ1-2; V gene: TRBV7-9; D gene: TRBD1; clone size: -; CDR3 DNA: TGTGCCAGCAGCGTAACAGGGGGCGGCTATGGCTACACCTTC; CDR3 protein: CASSVTGGGYGYTF
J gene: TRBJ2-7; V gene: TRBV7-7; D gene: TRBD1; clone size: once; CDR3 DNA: TGTGCTAGCAGCTTACCCGGGACAGCCCCCTACGAGCAGTACTTC; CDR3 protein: CASSLPGTAPYEQYF
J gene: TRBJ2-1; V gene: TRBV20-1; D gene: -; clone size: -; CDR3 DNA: TGCAGTGCTTTAGACAATGAGCAGTTCTTC; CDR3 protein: CSALDNEQFF
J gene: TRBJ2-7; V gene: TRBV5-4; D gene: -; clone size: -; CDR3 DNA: TGTGCCAGCACTCCGACGGCCGGTGGTAACGAGCAGTACTTC; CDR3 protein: CASTPTAGGNEQYF
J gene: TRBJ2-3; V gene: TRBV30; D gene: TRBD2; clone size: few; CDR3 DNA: TGTGCCTGGGCTAGCGGGGGCCTCACAGATACGCAGTATTTT; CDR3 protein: CAWASGGLTDTQYF
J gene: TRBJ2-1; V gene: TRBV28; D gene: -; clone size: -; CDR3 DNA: TGTGCCAGCACCCTTGAGGGCGGACGCAGGGGGCAGTTCTTC; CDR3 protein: CASTLEGGRRGQFF
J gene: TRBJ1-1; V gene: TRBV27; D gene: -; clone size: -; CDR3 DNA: TGTGCCAGCAGATACTCGGCCGGGGGATATACTGAAGCTTTCTTT; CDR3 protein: CASRYSAGGYTEAFF
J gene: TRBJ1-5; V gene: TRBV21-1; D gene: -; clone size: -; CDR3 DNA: TGTGCCAGCAGCAAAGGGCCCACAGGTGCGTTTAATCAGCCCCAGCATTTT; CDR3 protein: CASSKGPTGAFNQPQHF
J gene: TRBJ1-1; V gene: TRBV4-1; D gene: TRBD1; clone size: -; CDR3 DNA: TGCGCCAGCAGCCACCGACAGGGGGGCCCCCCTGAAGCTTTCTTT; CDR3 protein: CASSHRQGGPPEAFF
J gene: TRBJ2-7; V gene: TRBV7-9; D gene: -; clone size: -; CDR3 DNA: TGTGCCAGCAGCTTCGACGGTTCCGAGCAGTACTTC; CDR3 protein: CASSFDGSEQYF
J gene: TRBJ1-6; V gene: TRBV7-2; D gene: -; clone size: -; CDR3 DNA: TGTGCCAGCAGCCCGCGGGCCACGGGGTCACCCCTCCACTTT; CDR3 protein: CASSPRATGSPLHF
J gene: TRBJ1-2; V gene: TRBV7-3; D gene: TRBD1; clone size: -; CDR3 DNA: TGTGCCAGCAGCCCGGGGACAGGGAGAGGCTACACCTTC; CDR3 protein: CASSPGTGRGYTF
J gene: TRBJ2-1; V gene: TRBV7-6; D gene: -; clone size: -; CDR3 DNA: TGTGCCAGCAGCCAGGAAGCGGTCTCCTACAATGAGCAGTTCTTC; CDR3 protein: CASSQEAVSYNEQFF
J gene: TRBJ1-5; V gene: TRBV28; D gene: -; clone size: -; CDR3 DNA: TGTGCCAGCATTAAAAAGGGGAACAATCAGCCCCAGCATTTT; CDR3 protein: CASIKKGNNQPQHF
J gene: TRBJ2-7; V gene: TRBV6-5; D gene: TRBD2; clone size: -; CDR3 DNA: TGTGCCAGCAGTTACGGGGCGGGAGGATCCTACGAGCAGTACTTC; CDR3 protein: CASSYGAGGSYEQYF
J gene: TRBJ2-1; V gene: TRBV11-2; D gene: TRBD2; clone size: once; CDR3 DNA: TGTGCCAGCAGCTTTCCGGGGGGCTACAATGAGCAGTTCTTC; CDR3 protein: CASSFPGGYNEQFF
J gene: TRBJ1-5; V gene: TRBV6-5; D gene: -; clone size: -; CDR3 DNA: TGTGCCAGCAGTTACTCAAGTAGCAATCAGCCCCAGCATTTT; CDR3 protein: CASSYSSSNQPQHF
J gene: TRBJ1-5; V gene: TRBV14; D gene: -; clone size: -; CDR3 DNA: TGTGCCAGCAGCCAAGATCGGGGTCAGCCCCAGCATTTT; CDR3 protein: CASSQDRGQPQHF
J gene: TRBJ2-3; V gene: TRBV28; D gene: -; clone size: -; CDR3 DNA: TGTGCCAGCAGTTTACTTGTTGGAGATAGGGGTTTGGATCCTAGCACAGATACGCAGTATTTT; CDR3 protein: CASSLLVGDRGLDPSTDTQYF
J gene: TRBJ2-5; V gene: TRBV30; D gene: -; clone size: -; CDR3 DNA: TGTGCCTGGAAGAGGAGAGGGTACCAAGAGACCCAGTACTTC; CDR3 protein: CAWKRRGYQETQYF
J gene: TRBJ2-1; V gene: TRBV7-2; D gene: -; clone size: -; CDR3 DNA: TGTGCCAGCAGTTCCGCAGGCCGTGAGCAGTTCTTC; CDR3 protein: CASSSAGREQFF